This is a list of T cell receptor beta chains from one sample in a study of T cell repertoires in cytomegalovirus infection. TCRdb re-derived calls from the reads in MiXCR, one entry per CDR3 protein. The table shows approximately 150,000 distinct CDR3 sequences, with under 20% occurring only once. Sequencing input: CD8+ T cells from PBMCs. Every receptor here comes from a human donor in good health (CMV status not recorded). Some clones in this sample may be carry-over from other donors' samples. Each CDR3 is given with its conserved first and last residue. A D gene is named only where the DNA matches it firmly. The size of a clone is reported for some rows only, either as once, few or many, or as a class for expanded clones.

j_gene	abundance	d_gene	v_gene	CDR3nt	CDR3aa
TRBJ1-2	few	-	TRBV27	TGTGCCAGCAGTTTATATGTGTCGGGAGGGGAGAAAGGCTACACCTTC	CASSLYVSGGEKGYTF
TRBJ2-4	-	-	TRBV6-2/TRBV6-3	TGTGCCAGCAGTTCTCTAGCCAAAAACATTCAGTACTTC	CASSSLAKNIQYF
TRBJ2-7	few	TRBD2	TRBV4-2	TGTGCCAGCAGCCAAGAACAGCGGGGGGGCTCCTACGAGCAGTACTTC	CASSQEQRGGSYEQYF
TRBJ2-7	-	TRBD2	TRBV6-2/TRBV6-3	TGTGCCAGCAGTTACGGGAGCGGGAGGGCCGAGCAGTACTTC	CASSYGSGRAEQYF
TRBJ1-5	-	TRBD1	TRBV6-6	TGTGCCAGCAGTCCCCGACAGGGGTGGAACAATCAGCCCCAGCATTTT	CASSPRQGWNNQPQHF
TRBJ2-1	-	TRBD2	TRBV19	TGTGCCAGTACAATTCGGGTCCTAGCGGAGGTCCCCACCAGATACAATGAGCAGTTCTTC	CASTIRVLAEVPTRYNEQFF
TRBJ1-2	-	-	TRBV7-2	TGTGCCAGCGTACACAGCCCGGGTACCACTTTCCCTCATGGCTACACCTTC	CASVHSPGTTFPHGYTF
TRBJ1-2	-	-	TRBV29-1	TGCAGCGTTGAACGAGGGGTCGGCTACACCTTC	CSVERGVGYTF
TRBJ2-1	-	-	TRBV4-3	TGCGCCAGCAGCCAAGATATAAGGTACAATGAGCAGTTCTTC	CASSQDIRYNEQFF
TRBJ2-7	medium-sized	-	TRBV29-1	TGCAGCGTTGAGTGGGCCCTGGGGGCCGAGTACGAGCAGTACTTC	CSVEWALGAEYEQYF
TRBJ2-7	many	-	TRBV11-2	TGTGCCAGCAGCTTAGGACAGGCCTTCCACGAGCAGTACTTC	CASSLGQAFHEQYF
TRBJ2-1	few	TRBD2	TRBV7-8	TGTGCCAGCAGCTTCGCGTCAAGGCGGGAGGGCTCCTACAATGAGCAGTTCTTC	CASSFASRREGSYNEQFF
TRBJ2-1	many	-	TRBV7-2	TGTGCCAGCAGCTTAGGCCGAGAGGAGTTCTTC	CASSLGREEFF
TRBJ1-3	few	-	TRBV7-2	TGTGCCAGCCAAAAGGGGGGGGTCCGGAGCTCTGGAAACACCATATATTTT	CASQKGGVRSSGNTIYF
TRBJ1-2	few	-	TRBV29-1	TGCAGCGTTCTGCAGGGGACCTATGGCTACACCTTC	CSVLQGTYGYTF
TRBJ2-3	-	-	TRBV7-6	TGTGCCAGCAGCCCACCGTCGGGAGATACGCAGTATTTT	CASSPPSGDTQYF
TRBJ2-3	many	TRBD2	TRBV10-3	TGTGCCACCCTTGGGCGGGAGGGGTTCACAGATACGCAGTATTTT	CATLGREGFTDTQYF
TRBJ1-5	few	-	TRBV7-2	TGTGCCAGCAGCTTCAACGCTTATCAGCCCCAGCATTTT	CASSFNAYQPQHF
TRBJ2-7	few	-	TRBV7-6	TGTGCCAGCAGCCTGGGGGGGACACCTGCCTACGAGCAGTACTTC	CASSLGGTPAYEQYF
TRBJ1-5	many	TRBD1	TRBV7-8	TGTGCCAGCAGTGCTGGGACAGGGATCAATCAGCCCCAGCATTTT	CASSAGTGINQPQHF
TRBJ2-7	-	TRBD1	TRBV12-3/TRBV12-4	TGTGCCAGCAGGCGTAAGTCCGACAGGGGGTACGAGCAGTACTTC	CASRRKSDRGYEQYF
TRBJ1-2	few	-	TRBV7-4	TGTGCCAGCACCACCGGGGGGCGCTATGGCTACACCTTC	CASTTGGRYGYTF